These T cell receptor beta chains were read from a single sample in a study of blood T cell repertoires in COVID-19. TCRdb's table, derived via immunoSEQ multiplex PCR, lists solely in-frame clones and lacks some. The sample yields 260,000 or so clones, roughly 88% seen once. Sequencing was done on a sample of PBMCs or T cells enriched from blood (not recorded which). These receptors all stem from a woman aged 40 to 55 with acute COVID-19. Each CDR3 is given with its conserved first and last residue. Each record gives: CDR3 DNA, CDR3 protein, J gene, clone size, V gene, D gene. A D gene is named only where the DNA matches it firmly. Part of the rows lack a size; the others show once, few, many or a class for expanded clones.

cdr3_nt: TGTGCCAGCAGTTTTCTGCAGGGTGGGGGCTACACCTTC
cdr3_aa: CASSFLQGGGYTF
j_call: TRBJ1-2
clone_size: -
v_call: TRBV12-3/TRBV12-4
d_call: -

cdr3_nt: TGTGCCAGCAGCTTGGGAGGTGGCTACGAGCAGTACTTC
cdr3_aa: CASSLGGGYEQYF
j_call: TRBJ2-7
clone_size: -
v_call: TRBV5-6
d_call: -

cdr3_nt: TGTGCCAGCAGCTTGGCAGCGTATGGCTACACCTTC
cdr3_aa: CASSLAAYGYTF
j_call: TRBJ1-2
clone_size: -
v_call: TRBV5-6
d_call: -

cdr3_nt: TGTGCCAGCAGCTTGGGAGCCTTAGGAGCGGGGGAGACCCAGTACTTC
cdr3_aa: CASSLGALGAGETQYF
j_call: TRBJ2-5
clone_size: -
v_call: TRBV5-8
d_call: TRBD2

cdr3_nt: TGTGCCAGCAGCCTCCCACAGCCCAACACTGAAGCTTTCTTT
cdr3_aa: CASSLPQPNTEAFF
j_call: TRBJ1-1
clone_size: -
v_call: TRBV13
d_call: -

cdr3_nt: TGTGCCAGCAGCTTAATGTCAGGGGGCGAGCAGTACTTC
cdr3_aa: CASSLMSGGEQYF
j_call: TRBJ2-7
clone_size: -
v_call: TRBV7-3
d_call: TRBD1

cdr3_nt: TGTGCCAGTAGTATAGATCAGACTAGCGAAACTTACAATGAGCAGTTCTTC
cdr3_aa: CASSIDQTSETYNEQFF
j_call: TRBJ2-1
clone_size: once
v_call: TRBV19
d_call: TRBD2

cdr3_nt: TGTGCCAGCAGCCAAGATCGGGGTTTGGATGGCTACACCTTC
cdr3_aa: CASSQDRGLDGYTF
j_call: TRBJ1-2
clone_size: -
v_call: TRBV14
d_call: -

cdr3_nt: TGCGCCAGCAGCTTGGAGGACAGGGGCACTGAAGCTTTCTTT
cdr3_aa: CASSLEDRGTEAFF
j_call: TRBJ1-1
clone_size: -
v_call: TRBV5-1
d_call: TRBD1

cdr3_nt: TGTGCCACCAAGGAGACGCCGAACACCGGGGAGCTGTTTTTT
cdr3_aa: CATKETPNTGELFF
j_call: TRBJ2-2
clone_size: few
v_call: TRBV2
d_call: -

cdr3_nt: TGTGCCAGCAGCCAGATGCCCCGAGCGGAAGAAAAACTGTTTTTT
cdr3_aa: CASSQMPRAEEKLFF
j_call: TRBJ1-4
clone_size: -
v_call: TRBV3-1/TRBV3-2
d_call: -

cdr3_nt: TGTGCCAGCAGCCACTTGAACACTGAAGCTTTCTTT
cdr3_aa: CASSHLNTEAFF
j_call: TRBJ1-1
clone_size: -
v_call: TRBV3-1/TRBV3-2
d_call: -

cdr3_nt: TGTGCCAGCAGCAACCCTTGGACAGGGACAGATACGCAGTATTTT
cdr3_aa: CASSNPWTGTDTQYF
j_call: TRBJ2-3
clone_size: -
v_call: TRBV5-4
d_call: TRBD1

cdr3_nt: TGTGCCAGCACAGGTTTATACAATGAGCAGTTCTTC
cdr3_aa: CASTGLYNEQFF
j_call: TRBJ2-1
clone_size: -
v_call: TRBV6-5
d_call: -

cdr3_nt: TGTGCCAGCAGCGGGGAGCGGACCAAACCCTACAATGAGCAGTTCTTC
cdr3_aa: CASSGERTKPYNEQFF
j_call: TRBJ2-1
clone_size: -
v_call: TRBV5-4
d_call: -

cdr3_nt: TGTGCCAGCAGCCAAGATTCCCTAGCGGGAGTTGTCGGCGGGGAGCTGTTTTTT
cdr3_aa: CASSQDSLAGVVGGELFF
j_call: TRBJ2-2
clone_size: -
v_call: TRBV3-1/TRBV3-2
d_call: TRBD2

cdr3_nt: TGTGCCAGCAGCCGTCTCGGGGGGGCCAACGTCCTGACTTTC
cdr3_aa: CASSRLGGANVLTF
j_call: TRBJ2-6
clone_size: -
v_call: TRBV6-5
d_call: -

cdr3_nt: TGTGCCAGCAGCACCCGTGCGGGGGGAAACTCTGGAAACACCATATATTTT
cdr3_aa: CASSTRAGGNSGNTIYF
j_call: TRBJ1-3
clone_size: -
v_call: TRBV7-2
d_call: -

cdr3_nt: TGTGCCAGCACCCTCCCCGGGGCTAGCGACAGCACCGGGGAGCTGTTTTTT
cdr3_aa: CASTLPGASDSTGELFF
j_call: TRBJ2-2
clone_size: -
v_call: TRBV7-2
d_call: -

cdr3_nt: TGTGCCAGCAGTTACTCGCTACTGATCACAGATACGCAGTATTTT
cdr3_aa: CASSYSLLITDTQYF
j_call: TRBJ2-3
clone_size: once
v_call: TRBV6-5
d_call: -

cdr3_nt: TGCAGCGTCTCCGGGCAGGGGCCGGTGGTGGAAGCTTTCTTT
cdr3_aa: CSVSGQGPVVEAFF
j_call: TRBJ1-1
clone_size: -
v_call: TRBV29-1
d_call: -

cdr3_nt: TGTGCCAGCCCGGGGGAGAACACCGGGGAGCTGTTTTTT
cdr3_aa: CASPGENTGELFF
j_call: TRBJ2-2
clone_size: -
v_call: TRBV6-5
d_call: -

cdr3_nt: TGTGCCAGCTCCCCCGGACAGGGCTCGGACACTGAAGCTTTCTTT
cdr3_aa: CASSPGQGSDTEAFF
j_call: TRBJ1-1
clone_size: -
v_call: TRBV18
d_call: TRBD1

cdr3_nt: TGTGCCACCAGTGATGGAGCGGGAGCTGAGCAGTTCTTC
cdr3_aa: CATSDGAGAEQFF
j_call: TRBJ2-1
clone_size: once
v_call: TRBV24-1
d_call: TRBD2

cdr3_nt: TGCGCCAGCAGCTTGGAGGAGGCTTATAATTCACCCCTCCACTTT
cdr3_aa: CASSLEEAYNSPLHF
j_call: TRBJ1-6
clone_size: -
v_call: TRBV5-1
d_call: -

cdr3_nt: TGTGCCAGCGGAGGGCACCCCGGCAATGAGCAGTTCTTC
cdr3_aa: CASGGHPGNEQFF
j_call: TRBJ2-1
clone_size: -
v_call: TRBV11-2
d_call: -

cdr3_nt: TGTGCCAGCAGAATTTATATCGGGACAGGGGGAACTCCTAGCTCCTACAATGAGCAGTTCTTC
cdr3_aa: CASRIYIGTGGTPSSYNEQFF
j_call: TRBJ2-1
clone_size: -
v_call: TRBV28
d_call: TRBD1

cdr3_nt: TGTGCCAGTAGTATACGGACACTAAACTATGGCTACACCTTC
cdr3_aa: CASSIRTLNYGYTF
j_call: TRBJ1-2
clone_size: -
v_call: TRBV19
d_call: -

cdr3_nt: TGCGCCAGCAGCTGGCGACTAGCGGTACTAAACAATGAGCAGTTCTTC
cdr3_aa: CASSWRLAVLNNEQFF
j_call: TRBJ2-1
clone_size: once
v_call: TRBV5-1
d_call: TRBD2

cdr3_nt: TGTGCCAGCAGCCTAGCCAACAACTTGGCCTACACCTTC
cdr3_aa: CASSLANNLAYTF
j_call: TRBJ1-2
clone_size: -
v_call: TRBV5-6
d_call: -

cdr3_nt: TGTGCCAGCAGTTTAGGGGGGGACTATGGCTACACCTTC
cdr3_aa: CASSLGGDYGYTF
j_call: TRBJ1-2
clone_size: -
v_call: TRBV12-3/TRBV12-4
d_call: -

cdr3_nt: TGTGCCTGGAGTGCCGACAGGGGGGCGGGCAATCAGCCCCAGCATTTT
cdr3_aa: CAWSADRGAGNQPQHF
j_call: TRBJ1-5
clone_size: -
v_call: TRBV30
d_call: TRBD1

cdr3_nt: TGTGCCAGCAGAAATAGCGGGAGGGTCCCCAACGAGCAGTACTTC
cdr3_aa: CASRNSGRVPNEQYF
j_call: TRBJ2-7
clone_size: -
v_call: TRBV6-5
d_call: TRBD2

cdr3_nt: TGTGCCAGCAGCCAAGGGCTTGGCGAGACCCAGTACTTC
cdr3_aa: CASSQGLGETQYF
j_call: TRBJ2-5
clone_size: -
v_call: TRBV4-2
d_call: -

cdr3_nt: TGTGCCAGCAGCATGACTAGCGGGAGGCCCTACAATGAGCAGTTCTTC
cdr3_aa: CASSMTSGRPYNEQFF
j_call: TRBJ2-1
clone_size: -
v_call: TRBV5-4
d_call: TRBD2

cdr3_nt: TGTGCCAGCAGCTTCGACAGACGAGAAAAACTGTTTTTT
cdr3_aa: CASSFDRREKLFF
j_call: TRBJ1-4
clone_size: -
v_call: TRBV5-4
d_call: -

cdr3_nt: TGTGCCAGCAGCTTAGCGACAGGGGGCGACGGCTACACCTTC
cdr3_aa: CASSLATGGDGYTF
j_call: TRBJ1-2
clone_size: -
v_call: TRBV11-3
d_call: TRBD1

cdr3_nt: TGTGCCAGCAGCTTTCGCAGGATTAGCTCCTACGAGCAGTACTTC
cdr3_aa: CASSFRRISSYEQYF
j_call: TRBJ2-7
clone_size: -
v_call: TRBV5-5
d_call: -

cdr3_nt: TGTGCCAGCAGCTTCACCGGGACAGGGTCAACAGCACCCCTCCACTTT
cdr3_aa: CASSFTGTGSTAPLHF
j_call: TRBJ1-6
clone_size: -
v_call: TRBV7-2
d_call: TRBD1

cdr3_nt: TGTGCCAGCACCTTGGGACTAGCGGGAGACAATGAGCAGTTCTTC
cdr3_aa: CASTLGLAGDNEQFF
j_call: TRBJ2-1
clone_size: once
v_call: TRBV28
d_call: TRBD2

cdr3_nt: TGTGCCAGCCTAACAGGGGCGGGCTATGGCTACACCTTC
cdr3_aa: CASLTGAGYGYTF
j_call: TRBJ1-2
clone_size: -
v_call: TRBV2
d_call: TRBD1

cdr3_nt: TGTGCCAGCAGCCAATGGCGGGAGACCCAGTACTTC
cdr3_aa: CASSQWRETQYF
j_call: TRBJ2-5
clone_size: -
v_call: TRBV4-2
d_call: -

cdr3_nt: TGTGCCAGCAGCCAATCCGTAAGCGCGACCGGGGAGCTGTTTTTT
cdr3_aa: CASSQSVSATGELFF
j_call: TRBJ2-2
clone_size: -
v_call: TRBV3-1/TRBV3-2
d_call: -

cdr3_nt: TGTGCCAGCAGCACTTTGACAGACGGCGGCTACACCTTC
cdr3_aa: CASSTLTDGGYTF
j_call: TRBJ1-2
clone_size: -
v_call: TRBV7-8
d_call: -

cdr3_nt: TGCGCCAGCAGGACCGGGGGGCAGGGTGCCTACAATTTCTATGGCTACACCTTC
cdr3_aa: CASRTGGQGAYNFYGYTF
j_call: TRBJ1-2
clone_size: -
v_call: TRBV5-1
d_call: -

cdr3_nt: TGTGCCAGCAGCGTAGGGGTAGCGGGAGGGTACAATGAGCAGTTCTTC
cdr3_aa: CASSVGVAGGYNEQFF
j_call: TRBJ2-1
clone_size: -
v_call: TRBV9
d_call: TRBD2

cdr3_nt: TGCGCCAGCAGCCAAGATCGGCTAGCGGGAGGGGGGGATACGCAGTATTTT
cdr3_aa: CASSQDRLAGGGDTQYF
j_call: TRBJ2-3
clone_size: -
v_call: TRBV4-1
d_call: TRBD2